This entry concerns a single T cell receptor beta chain. Its antigen is not known. The PCR ran on 60 Vbeta and 13 Jbeta primers. Assay: immunoSEQ multiplex PCR; the TCRdb copy retains only in-frame clones and omits some. The sample holds hundreds of thousands of clones, 60% to 85% seen once. The CDR3 has 16 residues. Germline-derived CDR1 and CDR2 are SGHRS and YFSETQ. V was pared by 4 bases and J by 1 base, with 5 bases of the junction left unmatched. The data are from a study of cytomegalovirus exposure and HLA in healthy donors. About the study: Genetic ancestry analysis placed 81% of the 400 or so donors that were genotyped in the Caucasian-associated cluster. Study results and caveats: Clonal expansion, a later analysis showed, was greater in HLA-associated TCR beta chains than in equally common others. In most subjects, TCR beta sequences reportedly gave accurate predictions of HLA-A and HLA-B alleles. Further analysis was carried out later, and it showed several of the most significant clusters appearing linked to common viral pathogens.

The rearrangement uses TRBV5-1 and TRBJ2-2; TRBD1 matches at 9 bases. Sequenced material: PBMCs. This TCR was sampled from a man aged 35-49 years in good health and CMV-seronegative. CDR3 DNA sequence: TGCGCCAGCAGCACCTCGGGACAGGGGAACACCGGGGAGCTGTTTTTT. It is translated as CASSTSGQGNTGELFF.